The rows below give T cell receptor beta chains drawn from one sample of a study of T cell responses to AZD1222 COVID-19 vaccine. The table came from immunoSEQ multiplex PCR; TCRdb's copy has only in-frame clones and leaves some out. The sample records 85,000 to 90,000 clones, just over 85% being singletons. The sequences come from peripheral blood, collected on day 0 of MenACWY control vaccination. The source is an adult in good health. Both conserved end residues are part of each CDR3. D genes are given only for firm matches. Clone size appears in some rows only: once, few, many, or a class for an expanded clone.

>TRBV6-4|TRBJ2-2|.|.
CASSPDRFPGELFF
TGTGCCAGCAGCCCCGACAGGTTCCCCGGGGAGCTGTTTTTT
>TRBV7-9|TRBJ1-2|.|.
CASSLNADYGYTF
TGTGCCAGCAGCTTAAACGCGGACTATGGCTACACCTTC
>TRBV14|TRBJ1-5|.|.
CASSRGGNQPQHF
TGTGCCAGCAGCCGGGGGGGCAATCAGCCCCAGCATTTT
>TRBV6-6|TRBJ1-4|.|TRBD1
CASSYPGTEGHEKLFF
TGTGCCAGCAGTTACCCGGGGACAGAAGGGCACGAAAAACTGTTTTTT
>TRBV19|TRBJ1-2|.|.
CASTNLPTGFFGYGYTF
TGTGCCAGTACCAACCTCCCCACAGGGTTTTTCGGCTATGGCTACACCTTC
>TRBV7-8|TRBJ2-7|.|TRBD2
CASSSGTSATYEQYF
TGTGCCAGCAGCTCCGGGACTAGCGCTACCTACGAGCAGTACTTC
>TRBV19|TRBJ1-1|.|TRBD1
CASSPPGQAARAFF
TGTGCCAGTAGTCCTCCGGGACAGGCGGCGAGGGCTTTCTTT
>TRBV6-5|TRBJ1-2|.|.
CASRRTGNGYTF
TGTGCCAGCAGGCGTACAGGGAATGGCTACACCTTC
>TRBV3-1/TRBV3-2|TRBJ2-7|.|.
CASSHGTAYEQYF
TGTGCCAGCAGCCATGGCACTGCCTACGAGCAGTACTTC
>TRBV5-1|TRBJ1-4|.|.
CASSLVPRSDEKLFF
TGCGCCAGCAGCTTGGTCCCGAGGTCGGATGAAAAACTGTTTTTT
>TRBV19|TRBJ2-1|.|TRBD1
CASKYGTGVSNEQFF
TGTGCCAGCAAGTATGGGACAGGGGTTAGCAATGAGCAGTTCTTC
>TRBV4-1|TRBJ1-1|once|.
CASSQEGVPNTEAFF
TGCGCCAGCAGCCAAGAGGGGGTCCCGAACACTGAAGCTTTCTTT
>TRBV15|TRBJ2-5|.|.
CATSRGVTGETQYF
TGTGCCACCAGCAGGGGGGTGACCGGAGAGACCCAGTACTTC
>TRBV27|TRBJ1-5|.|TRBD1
CASSSQGASQPQHF
TGTGCCAGCAGTTCCCAGGGGGCTAGTCAGCCCCAGCATTTT
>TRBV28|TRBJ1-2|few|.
CAGLRRGGGYGYTF
TGTGCCGGCCTACGGAGGGGAGGTGGCTATGGCTACACCTTC